These T cell receptor beta chains were read from a single sample in a study of blood T cell repertoires in COVID-19. Using immunoSEQ multiplex PCR, the repertoire was profiled, and TCRdb retains in-frame clones only, with some absent. The sample has 150,000 to 200,000 clones, 70% to 85% seen once. Sample: PBMCs or T cells enriched from blood (not recorded which). These TCRs come from a man aged 50-60 years who had recovered from COVID-19. CDR3s include the opening cysteine and the closing phenylalanine or tryptophan. D genes are given only for firm matches. A clone size is listed for some rows: how often the clone was seen (once, few, many), or a class if it is expanded.

j_call v_call d_call clone_size cdr3_nt cdr3_aa
TRBJ2-6 TRBV19 TRBD1 . TGTGCCAGTAGTATAAGTCGGACGGGCAGGGGGCACTCTGGGGCCAACGTCCTGACTTTC CASSISRTGRGHSGANVLTF
TRBJ2-7 TRBV7-8 TRBD1 . TGTGCCAGCAGCGACATCCGCCGGGACAGACCCTACGAGCAGTACTTC CASSDIRRDRPYEQYF
TRBJ1-3 TRBV30 . . TGTGCCTGGAACTACAAGAGCTCTGGAAACACCATATATTTT CAWNYKSSGNTIYF
TRBJ2-7 TRBV6-2/TRBV6-3 . . TGTGCCAGCAGTTACCGGGACGAGCAGTACTTC CASSYRDEQYF
TRBJ1-4 TRBV6-5 TRBD1 . TGTGCCAGCAGCCAGGGGGCCGTTGAAAAACTGTTTTTT CASSQGAVEKLFF
TRBJ1-1 TRBV29-1 TRBD1 . TGCAGCGCCCGGGGGGACAGGCCGAACACTGAAGCTTTCTTT CSARGDRPNTEAFF
TRBJ1-3 TRBV6-5 . . TGTGCCAGCAGTTATCAGTCAAGCTCTGGAAACACCATATATTTT CASSYQSSSGNTIYF
TRBJ2-2 TRBV23-1 TRBD1 few TGCGCCAGCAGTCAAGACCTTCCCCGACAGGGGGCGAACACCGGGGAGCTGTTTTTT CASSQDLPRQGANTGELFF
TRBJ1-6 TRBV11-2 . once TGTGCCAGCAGCTTAGAGGCGACGGGGTCACCCCTCCACTTT CASSLEATGSPLHF
TRBJ1-4 TRBV3-1/TRBV3-2 . . TGTGCCAGCAGCCAAAGGGGTAATGAAAAACTGTTTTTT CASSQRGNEKLFF
TRBJ2-3 TRBV30 TRBD1 . TGTGCCTGTTCGACAGGGGACACAGATACGCAGTATTTT CACSTGDTDTQYF
TRBJ1-4 TRBV11-2 . . TGTGCCAGCAGCCGGGGGGCAGGGGATGAAAAACTGTTTTTT CASSRGAGDEKLFF
TRBJ2-7 TRBV18 . . TGTGCCAGCTCACCAGCTAGTCGCGAGCAGTACTTC CASSPASREQYF
TRBJ1-4 TRBV4-2 . . TGTGCCAGCAGCCAAGATCCGGGGTTTGATGAAAAACTGTTTTTT CASSQDPGFDEKLFF
TRBJ1-2 TRBV19 . . TGTGCCAGTAGGACCCCCTACGGGGGGTCCTATGGCTACACCTTC CASRTPYGGSYGYTF
TRBJ1-2 TRBV7-2 TRBD1 few TGTGCCACTTGGGACAGTGGGTATGGCTACACCTTC CATWDSGYGYTF
TRBJ2-6 TRBV7-9 TRBD2 . TGTGCGACCGCCGGGGAGGGGTATGGGGCCAACGTCCTGACTTTC CATAGEGYGANVLTF
TRBJ1-5 TRBV5-8 . once TGTGCCAGCAGCCCACAGGGCAATCAGCCCCAGCATTTT CASSPQGNQPQHF
TRBJ1-5 TRBV6-2/TRBV6-3 . . TGTGCCAGCAGTTTCCACGGGAGGTCGAGCAATCAGCCCCAGCATTTT CASSFHGRSSNQPQHF
TRBJ2-4 TRBV29-1 . once TGCAGCGTTGAATACCTCGGACAGAAAAACATTCAGTACTTC CSVEYLGQKNIQYF
TRBJ1-4 TRBV4-2 . . TGTGCCAGCAGCCAAGCAGATCTGGGCTTCAGCGAAAAACTGTTTTTT CASSQADLGFSEKLFF
TRBJ1-5 TRBV19 . . TGTGCCAGTAGTATAGCCCGAGGGGGAAGTTATCAGCCCCAGCATTTT CASSIARGGSYQPQHF
TRBJ1-1 TRBV28 . . TGTGCCAGCAGTCTGGAACAGGGCCACACTGAAGCTTTCTTT CASSLEQGHTEAFF
TRBJ1-6 TRBV7-2 . . TGTGCCAGCAGCCCACGCCTTGGGCCGGATTCACCCCTCCACTTT CASSPRLGPDSPLHF
TRBJ2-1 TRBV4-1 TRBD1 once TGCGCCAGCAGCCAAGACGAGGGGGCTAGCTGGGCCTACAATGAGCAGTTCTTC CASSQDEGASWAYNEQFF
TRBJ2-7 TRBV6-5 TRBD2 . TGTGCCAGCAGAGTCCCGGCCCCTAGCGGCGAGCAGTACTTC CASRVPAPSGEQYF
TRBJ2-1 TRBV25-1 . . TGTGCCAGCAGTGAAGCGCCGAGTACAGGGAAATGGTATGAGCAGTTCTTC CASSEAPSTGKWYEQFF
TRBJ2-3 TRBV27 . . TGTGCCAGCAGTTTGTGGGCGGGTGGGACAGATACGCAGTATTTT CASSLWAGGTDTQYF
TRBJ2-3 TRBV18 TRBD2 . TGTGCCAGCTCACCAAGCGGGGAATCAGATACGCAGTATTTT CASSPSGESDTQYF
TRBJ2-5 TRBV10-3 . few TGTGCCATCAGGGGGGGGGCCCAAGAGACCCAGTACTTC CAIRGGAQETQYF
TRBJ1-5 TRBV19 . . TGTGCCAGTAGTACAACTAAGGGGGTTCGTCAGCCCCAGCATTTT CASSTTKGVRQPQHF
TRBJ2-1 TRBV3-1/TRBV3-2 . . TGTGCCAGCAGCCAAGGCGCGGGGACCAACTACAATGAGCAGTTCTTC CASSQGAGTNYNEQFF
TRBJ2-3 TRBV7-7 . . TGTGCTAGCAGCTTATCCCCCCGACTAGAGACTAGCACAGATACGCAGTATTTT CASSLSPRLETSTDTQYF
TRBJ1-1 TRBV29-1 . . TGCAGCGTTCGGGGGTCCACTGAAGCTTTCTTT CSVRGSTEAFF
TRBJ1-2 TRBV15 . . TGTGCCACCAGCAGAGAGAAAGTATCGGGGGTCGGTGGCTACACCTTC CATSREKVSGVGGYTF
TRBJ2-7 TRBV6-5 . . TGTGCCAGCAGTTTTGACAGGTTCTCCTACGAGCAGTACTTC CASSFDRFSYEQYF
TRBJ1-5 TRBV28 . . TGTGCCAGCAGTCCCCGGGACAATAATCAGCCCCAGCATTTT CASSPRDNNQPQHF
TRBJ2-7 TRBV11-3 TRBD1 . TGTGCCAGCAGCCGCTCCGGGACAGACACCTACGAGCAGTACTTC CASSRSGTDTYEQYF
TRBJ1-1 TRBV14 TRBD1 . TGTGCCAGCAGCCAAGTGGGCAGGGGGGTAGAATACACTGAAGCTTTCTTT CASSQVGRGVEYTEAFF
TRBJ1-1 TRBV7-2 . . TGTGCCAGCAGTTATAGGGGGAACACTGAAGCTTTCTTT CASSYRGNTEAFF
TRBJ1-1 TRBV7-3 . . TGTGCCAGCAGAAACTCTAACACTGAAGCTTTCTTT CASRNSNTEAFF
TRBJ2-3 TRBV11-2 TRBD2 . TGTGCCAGCCTCAAACGGCCGGGACTAGCGGGGGGAAGCACAGATACGCAGTATTTT CASLKRPGLAGGSTDTQYF
TRBJ2-3 TRBV12-5 TRBD1 . TGTGCTAGTGGCTCGACCTGGACAGGATTCACAGATACGCAGTATTTT CASGSTWTGFTDTQYF
TRBJ2-5 TRBV20-1 . . TGCAGTGCTAGTTATTCTAGGGAGACCCAGTACTTC CSASYSRETQYF
TRBJ2-1 TRBV12-5 TRBD1 . TGTGCTAGTGGTTTGCCCCAACAGGGGGCTGGGAATGAGCAGTTCTTC CASGLPQQGAGNEQFF
TRBJ2-3 TRBV7-9 . . TGTGCCAGCAGCTACCCTCAGGCGGATACGCAGTATTTT CASSYPQADTQYF
TRBJ1-1 TRBV3-1/TRBV3-2 . . TGTGCCAGCAGCCAGGAGGGAACTGAAGCTTTCTTT CASSQEGTEAFF
TRBJ2-7 TRBV19 . . TGTGCCAGTAGTATAGGTGCGGGTGGGGGCCTCAACGAGCAGTACTTC CASSIGAGGGLNEQYF
TRBJ1-2 TRBV19 TRBD1 . TGTGCCAGTGGGTCGACAGGGCGACGCGGCTATGGCTACACCTTC CASGSTGRRGYGYTF
TRBJ1-1 TRBV5-1 TRBD1 . TGCGCCAGCAGCGGGGAGGACAGGGTGGCTTTCTTT CASSGEDRVAFF
TRBJ2-5 TRBV7-9 . . TGTGCCAGCAGCTTAGATGCCCTAGTGAAAGAGACCCAGTACTTC CASSLDALVKETQYF
TRBJ2-3 TRBV9 TRBD1 . TGTGCCAGCAGGCCACCGGGGACAGAGGGTGCAAATACGCAGTATTTT CASRPPGTEGANTQYF
TRBJ2-3 TRBV11-1 TRBD2 . TGTGCCAGCAGCCCGATGGTTCGGGGGGCAGATACGCAGTATTTT CASSPMVRGADTQYF
TRBJ2-7 TRBV6-4 . once TGTGCCAGCAGGGGGCTGAGCTTCTACGAGCAGTACTTC CASRGLSFYEQYF
TRBJ2-5 TRBV12-3/TRBV12-4 . . TGTGCCAGCAGTTTATTCGGGGATAGCCAGTACTTC CASSLFGDSQYF
TRBJ1-1 TRBV3-1/TRBV3-2 . . TGTGCCAGCAGCTCTCCCGCGCAGGGAAGGACTGAAGCTTTCTTT CASSSPAQGRTEAFF
TRBJ2-4 TRBV5-1 . . TGCGCCAGCAGCTTGGATGAAAGCCCCGTAAACATTCAGTACTTC CASSLDESPVNIQYF
TRBJ2-7 TRBV5-1 TRBD1 . TGCGCCAGCAGCCGGACAGGGATGGTTTACGAGCAGTACTTC CASSRTGMVYEQYF
TRBJ1-5 TRBV19 . . TGTGCCAGTAGAGACCGACACCTCAATCAGCCCCAGCATTTT CASRDRHLNQPQHF